This record covers a single T cell receptor (beta chain). These data are taken from a study of blood T cell repertoires in COVID-19. Study-wide background: COVID-19 samples collected from the United States, Italy and Spain covered acute and convalescent phases. PBMCs, B-cell-depleted T cells, or T cells were the source of the cDNA or gDNA that made up the material.

Under the authors' procedure: Reference gene primers were amplified, and this amplification served to estimate nucleated cell counts. This table comes from immunoSEQ multiplex PCR, and its TCRdb copy is limited to in-frame clones, with some not included. V, J and clone size derive from that table, while D and trimming were established from the DNA sequence. The sample consists of about 280,000 clones, roughly 85% of them appearing once. This sequence originates from a man over 45 with active or convalescent COVID-19. The sample consisted of peripheral blood.

CDR3 protein: CASSQGELETQYF. CDR3 in DNA: TGTGCCAGCAGCCAGGGGGAGTTGGAGACCCAGTACTTC. The chain is built from TRBV9 and TRBJ2-5, with 7 bases identical to TRBD1. The CDR3 covers 13 residues. Germline loops: CDR1 SGDLS, CDR2 YYNGEE. The trim removed 4 bases at V and 5 bases at J, leaving 5 bases unmatched. The full variable domain, completed using reference TRBV9 and TRBJ2-5, is DSGVTQTPKHLITATGQRVTLRCSPRSGDLSVYWYQQSLDQGLQFLIQYYNGEERAKGNILERFSAQQFPDLHSELNLSSLELGDSALYFCASSQGELETQYFGPGTRLLVL.